The rows below give T cell receptor beta chains drawn from one sample of a study of blood T cell repertoires in COVID-19. Sequencing was performed with immunoSEQ multiplex PCR; in TCRdb, only in-frame clones are kept and a portion is missing. The sample shows hundreds of thousands of clones, around 89% of them seen only once. Sequencing was carried out using peripheral blood. Source of these receptors: a woman aged 40 to 49 with COVID-19, enrolled during active disease. CDR3s include the opening cysteine and the closing phenylalanine or tryptophan. Fields, in order: J gene, clone size, V gene, D gene, CDR3 protein, CDR3 DNA. A D gene is named only where the DNA matches it firmly. Clone size is given for some rows only: seen once, a few or many times, or a class if the clone is expanded.

j_gene: TRBJ1-1
abundance: NA
v_gene: TRBV19
d_gene: NA
CDR3aa: CASSIDMNTEAFF
CDR3nt: TGTGCCAGTAGCATCGACATGAACACTGAAGCTTTCTTT

j_gene: TRBJ1-1
abundance: few
v_gene: TRBV18
d_gene: NA
CDR3aa: CASSPRMTENTEAFF
CDR3nt: TGTGCCAGCTCACCACGGATGACAGAGAACACTGAAGCTTTCTTT

j_gene: TRBJ1-2
abundance: NA
v_gene: TRBV18
d_gene: NA
CDR3aa: CASSHGDNYGYTF
CDR3nt: TGTGCCAGCTCACATGGAGATAACTATGGCTACACCTTC

j_gene: TRBJ2-4
abundance: NA
v_gene: TRBV6-5
d_gene: TRBD1
CDR3aa: CASIGGLGQGAIQYF
CDR3nt: TGTGCCAGCATAGGCGGGCTCGGACAGGGAGCCATTCAGTACTTC

j_gene: TRBJ1-2
abundance: once
v_gene: TRBV6-5
d_gene: TRBD1
CDR3aa: CASRRKTGAGYTF
CDR3nt: TGTGCCAGCAGGAGAAAGACAGGGGCGGGCTACACCTTC

j_gene: TRBJ1-6
abundance: NA
v_gene: TRBV2
d_gene: TRBD1
CDR3aa: CASSFTGDGSPLHF
CDR3nt: TGTGCCAGCAGCTTCACAGGGGACGGTTCACCCCTCCACTTT

j_gene: TRBJ2-2
abundance: NA
v_gene: TRBV19
d_gene: TRBD1
CDR3aa: CATRGLAGELFF
CDR3nt: TGTGCCACCAGGGGGCTGGCCGGGGAGCTGTTTTTT

j_gene: TRBJ1-2
abundance: NA
v_gene: TRBV28
d_gene: NA
CDR3aa: CASSSLRGLANYGYTF
CDR3nt: TGTGCCAGCAGCTCTTTACGAGGCTTAGCTAACTATGGCTACACCTTC

j_gene: TRBJ1-4
abundance: NA
v_gene: TRBV4-1
d_gene: NA
CDR3aa: CASSPRANEKLFF
CDR3nt: TGCGCCAGCAGCCCCAGGGCGAATGAAAAACTGTTTTTT

j_gene: TRBJ1-5
abundance: NA
v_gene: TRBV30
d_gene: NA
CDR3aa: CAWSVLGLQPQHF
CDR3nt: TGTGCCTGGAGTGTACTAGGGCTTCAGCCCCAGCATTTT

j_gene: TRBJ2-2
abundance: NA
v_gene: TRBV27
d_gene: TRBD2
CDR3aa: CASSLRGGTGELFF
CDR3nt: TGTGCCAGCAGTTTACGGGGAGGGACCGGGGAGCTGTTTTTT

j_gene: TRBJ2-7
abundance: NA
v_gene: TRBV28
d_gene: NA
CDR3aa: CASSVRTDEQYF
CDR3nt: TGTGCCAGCAGTGTCCGGACAGACGAGCAGTACTTC

j_gene: TRBJ2-2
abundance: NA
v_gene: TRBV10-3
d_gene: NA
CDR3aa: CAISEKRAAGELFF
CDR3nt: TGTGCCATCAGTGAAAAGCGGGCGGCCGGGGAGCTGTTTTTT

j_gene: TRBJ1-2
abundance: once
v_gene: TRBV19
d_gene: NA
CDR3aa: CASSKTGSNYGYTF
CDR3nt: TGTGCCAGTAGTAAAACAGGTTCTAACTATGGCTACACCTTC

j_gene: TRBJ2-1
abundance: NA
v_gene: TRBV5-6
d_gene: NA
CDR3aa: CASSPRGYNEQFF
CDR3nt: TGTGCCAGCAGCCCGAGGGGGTACAATGAGCAGTTCTTC

j_gene: TRBJ2-5
abundance: NA
v_gene: TRBV2
d_gene: TRBD1
CDR3aa: CASARDRPETQYF
CDR3nt: TGTGCCAGCGCCCGGGACAGGCCAGAGACCCAGTACTTC

j_gene: TRBJ1-1
abundance: NA
v_gene: TRBV27
d_gene: NA
CDR3aa: CASSLSRGWTEAFF
CDR3nt: TGTGCCAGCAGTTTATCCCGGGGGTGGACTGAAGCTTTCTTT

j_gene: TRBJ2-7
abundance: NA
v_gene: TRBV9
d_gene: NA
CDR3aa: CASSFTGYHEQYF
CDR3nt: TGTGCCAGCAGCTTCACAGGGTACCACGAGCAGTACTTC

j_gene: TRBJ1-2
abundance: once
v_gene: TRBV3-1/TRBV3-2
d_gene: TRBD1
CDR3aa: CASSLKGGQGAGGYTF
CDR3nt: TGTGCCAGCAGCCTAAAAGGGGGCCAGGGGGCGGGGGGCTACACCTTC

j_gene: TRBJ2-2
abundance: few
v_gene: TRBV6-1
d_gene: NA
CDR3aa: CASSDTENTGELFF
CDR3nt: TGTGCCAGCAGTGATACAGAGAACACCGGGGAGCTGTTTTTT

j_gene: TRBJ2-1
abundance: NA
v_gene: TRBV7-2
d_gene: TRBD2
CDR3aa: CASSPTSGGAYNEQFF
CDR3nt: TGTGCCAGCAGCCCTACTAGCGGGGGGGCCTACAATGAGCAGTTCTTC

j_gene: TRBJ2-1
abundance: NA
v_gene: TRBV7-9
d_gene: NA
CDR3aa: CASSLAVQDNEQFF
CDR3nt: TGTGCCAGCAGCTTGGCGGTCCAAGACAATGAGCAGTTCTTC

j_gene: TRBJ1-1
abundance: NA
v_gene: TRBV5-6
d_gene: NA
CDR3aa: CASSLTWTANTEAFF
CDR3nt: TGTGCCAGCAGCCTAACGTGGACAGCGAACACTGAAGCTTTCTTT

j_gene: TRBJ1-5
abundance: NA
v_gene: TRBV7-2
d_gene: NA
CDR3aa: CASSLVSGNQPQHF
CDR3nt: TGTGCCAGCAGCTTAGTCTCCGGCAATCAGCCCCAGCATTTT

j_gene: TRBJ2-3
abundance: NA
v_gene: TRBV30
d_gene: TRBD1
CDR3aa: CAWRKGGDVVREYF
CDR3nt: TGTGCCTGGAGGAAAGGGGGCGATGTGGTTCGGGAGTATTTT

j_gene: TRBJ1-3
abundance: NA
v_gene: TRBV6-5
d_gene: NA
CDR3aa: CASSYSSGAGNTIYF
CDR3nt: TGTGCCAGCAGTTACTCGTCCGGAGCTGGAAACACCATATATTTT

j_gene: TRBJ1-4
abundance: NA
v_gene: TRBV6-2/TRBV6-3
d_gene: TRBD1
CDR3aa: CASSYPGQGLEKLFF
CDR3nt: TGTGCCAGCAGTTATCCGGGACAGGGATTAGAAAAACTGTTTTTT

j_gene: TRBJ1-6
abundance: NA
v_gene: TRBV7-9
d_gene: NA
CDR3aa: CASSFPRDNSPLHF
CDR3nt: TGTGCCAGCAGCTTCCCCCGGGATAATTCACCCCTCCACTTT

j_gene: TRBJ2-5
abundance: NA
v_gene: TRBV5-7
d_gene: NA
CDR3aa: CASSPMNGETQYF
CDR3nt: TGTGCCAGCAGCCCCATGAACGGAGAGACCCAGTACTTC

j_gene: TRBJ2-7
abundance: NA
v_gene: TRBV12-3/TRBV12-4
d_gene: NA
CDR3aa: CASSPQGIEQYF
CDR3nt: TGTGCCAGCAGCCCACAGGGCATCGAGCAGTACTTC

j_gene: TRBJ1-1
abundance: NA
v_gene: TRBV9
d_gene: NA
CDR3aa: CASSVGLTGNTEAFF
CDR3nt: TGTGCCAGCAGCGTCGGACTAACAGGGAACACTGAAGCTTTCTTT

j_gene: TRBJ1-1
abundance: NA
v_gene: TRBV6-5
d_gene: TRBD1
CDR3aa: CASRRPQGAKAEAFF
CDR3nt: TGTGCCAGCAGGCGACCTCAGGGGGCTAAGGCTGAAGCTTTCTTT

j_gene: TRBJ2-5
abundance: NA
v_gene: TRBV12-5
d_gene: TRBD1
CDR3aa: CASGSGQAGETQYF
CDR3nt: TGTGCTAGTGGTTCGGGACAGGCTGGGGAGACCCAGTACTTC

j_gene: TRBJ2-5
abundance: NA
v_gene: TRBV5-6
d_gene: NA
CDR3aa: CASSLKWRMETQYF
CDR3nt: TGTGCCAGCAGCTTGAAGTGGAGGATGGAGACCCAGTACTTC

j_gene: TRBJ2-7
abundance: NA
v_gene: TRBV29-1
d_gene: NA
CDR3aa: CSGGPAYYEQYF
CDR3nt: TGCAGCGGGGGACCAGCGTACTACGAGCAGTACTTC

j_gene: TRBJ2-7
abundance: NA
v_gene: TRBV30
d_gene: NA
CDR3aa: CAWSHGGNYEQYF
CDR3nt: TGTGCCTGGAGTCATGGCGGGAACTACGAGCAGTACTTC

j_gene: TRBJ2-5
abundance: NA
v_gene: TRBV7-2
d_gene: TRBD2
CDR3aa: CASSSGTSMRETQYF
CDR3nt: TGTGCCAGCAGCTCGGGGACTAGCATGAGAGAGACCCAGTACTTC

j_gene: TRBJ2-3
abundance: NA
v_gene: TRBV7-9
d_gene: NA
CDR3aa: CASSSRMDTQYF
CDR3nt: TGTGCCAGCAGCTCCCGTATGGATACGCAGTATTTT

j_gene: TRBJ1-1
abundance: NA
v_gene: TRBV6-2/TRBV6-3
d_gene: NA
CDR3aa: CASSYSPGAGVEGAFF
CDR3nt: TGTGCCAGCAGTTACTCCCCTGGGGCAGGGGTGGAAGGAGCTTTCTTT

j_gene: TRBJ1-1
abundance: NA
v_gene: TRBV7-9
d_gene: TRBD1
CDR3aa: CASSPRQGARTEAFF
CDR3nt: TGTGCCAGCAGCCCTCGGCAGGGGGCGCGGACTGAAGCTTTCTTT

j_gene: TRBJ2-2
abundance: NA
v_gene: TRBV5-5
d_gene: NA
CDR3aa: CASKAPKVTGELFF
CDR3nt: TGTGCCAGCAAAGCCCCTAAAGTCACCGGGGAGCTGTTTTTT